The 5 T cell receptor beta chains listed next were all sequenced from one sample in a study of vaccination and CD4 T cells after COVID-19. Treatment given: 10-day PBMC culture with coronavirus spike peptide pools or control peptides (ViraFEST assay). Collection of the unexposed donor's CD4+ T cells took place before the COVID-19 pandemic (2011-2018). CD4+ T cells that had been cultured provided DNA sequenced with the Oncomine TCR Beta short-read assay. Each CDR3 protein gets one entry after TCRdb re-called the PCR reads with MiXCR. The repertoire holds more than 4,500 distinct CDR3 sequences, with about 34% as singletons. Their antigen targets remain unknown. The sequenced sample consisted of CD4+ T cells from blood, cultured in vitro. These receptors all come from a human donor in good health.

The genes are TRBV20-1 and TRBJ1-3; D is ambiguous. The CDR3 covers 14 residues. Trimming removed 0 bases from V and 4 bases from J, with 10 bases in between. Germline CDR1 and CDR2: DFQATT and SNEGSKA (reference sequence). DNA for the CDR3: TGCAGTGCTAGAGATCAACGCCCGGGAAACACCATATATTTT. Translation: CSARDQRPGNTIYF.

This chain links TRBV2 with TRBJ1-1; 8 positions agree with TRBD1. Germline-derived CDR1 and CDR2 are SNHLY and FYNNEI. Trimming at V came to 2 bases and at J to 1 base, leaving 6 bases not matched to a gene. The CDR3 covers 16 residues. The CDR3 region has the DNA TGTGCCAGCAGTGAATGGACAGGGTTAACGAACACTGAAGCTTTCTTT. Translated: CASSEWTGLTNTEAFF.

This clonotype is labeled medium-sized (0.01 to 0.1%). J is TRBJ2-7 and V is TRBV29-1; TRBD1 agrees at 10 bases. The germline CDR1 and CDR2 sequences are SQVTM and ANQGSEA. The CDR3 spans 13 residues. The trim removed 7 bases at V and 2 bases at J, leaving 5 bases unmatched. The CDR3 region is CSAAGTGAYEQYF. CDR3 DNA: TGCAGCGCCGCAGGGACAGGGGCCTACGAGCAGTACTTC.

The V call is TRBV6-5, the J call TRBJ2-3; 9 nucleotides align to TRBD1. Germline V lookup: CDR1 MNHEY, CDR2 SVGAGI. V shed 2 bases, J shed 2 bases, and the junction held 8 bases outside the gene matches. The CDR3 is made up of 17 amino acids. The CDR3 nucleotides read TGTGCCAGCAGTTACAGTCCTGGGACAGGGATCACAGATACGCAGTATTTT. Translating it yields CASSYSPGTGITDTQYF.

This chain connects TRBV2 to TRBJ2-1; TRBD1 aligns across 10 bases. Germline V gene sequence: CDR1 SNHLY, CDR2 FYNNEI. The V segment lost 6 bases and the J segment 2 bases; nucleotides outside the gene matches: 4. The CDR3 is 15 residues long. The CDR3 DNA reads TGTGCCAGCAGGGGGGACAGGGGCCCCTACAATGAGCAGTTCTTC. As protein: CASRGDRGPYNEQFF.